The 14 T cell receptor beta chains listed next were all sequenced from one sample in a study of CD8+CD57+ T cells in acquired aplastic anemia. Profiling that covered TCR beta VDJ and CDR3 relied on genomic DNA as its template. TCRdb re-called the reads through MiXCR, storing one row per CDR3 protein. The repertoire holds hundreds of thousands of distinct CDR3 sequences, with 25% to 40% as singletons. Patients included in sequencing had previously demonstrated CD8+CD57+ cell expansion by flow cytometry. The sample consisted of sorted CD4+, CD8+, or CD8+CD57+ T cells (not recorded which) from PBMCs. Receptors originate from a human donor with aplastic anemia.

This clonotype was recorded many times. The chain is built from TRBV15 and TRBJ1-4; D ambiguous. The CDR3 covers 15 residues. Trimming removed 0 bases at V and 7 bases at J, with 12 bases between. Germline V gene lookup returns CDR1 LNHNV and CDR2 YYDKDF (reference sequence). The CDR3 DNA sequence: TGTGCCACCAGCAGAGATCGGGGAGTTGGTGAAAAACTGTTTTTT. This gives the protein CATSRDRGVGEKLFF. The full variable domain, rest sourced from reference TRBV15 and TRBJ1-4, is DAMVIQNPRYQVTQFGKPVTLSCSQTLNHNVMYWYQQKSSQAPKLLFHYYDKDFNNEADTPDNFQSRRPNTSFCFLDIRSPGLGDTAMYLCATSRDRGVGEKLFFGSGTQLSVL.

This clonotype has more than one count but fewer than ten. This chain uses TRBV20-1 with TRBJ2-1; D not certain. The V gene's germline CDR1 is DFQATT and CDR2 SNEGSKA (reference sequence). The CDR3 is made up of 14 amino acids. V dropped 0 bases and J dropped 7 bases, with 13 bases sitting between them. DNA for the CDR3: TGCAGTGCTAGAGATTTAAGGACCGTGAATGAGCAGTTCTTC. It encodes CSARDLRTVNEQFF.

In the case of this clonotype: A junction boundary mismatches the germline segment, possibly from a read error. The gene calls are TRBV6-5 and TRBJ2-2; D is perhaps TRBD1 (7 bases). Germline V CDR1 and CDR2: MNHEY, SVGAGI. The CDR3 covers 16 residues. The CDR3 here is CASSYSLGTDTGGLFF. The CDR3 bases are TGTGCCAGCAGTTACTCCTTAGGGACAGACACCGGGGGGCTGTTTTTT.

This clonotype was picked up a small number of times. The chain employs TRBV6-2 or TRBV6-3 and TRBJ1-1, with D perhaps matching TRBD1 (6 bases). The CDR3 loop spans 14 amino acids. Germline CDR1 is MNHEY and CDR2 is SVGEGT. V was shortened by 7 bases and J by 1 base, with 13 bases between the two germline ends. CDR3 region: CASTAKGENTEAFF. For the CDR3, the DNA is TGTGCCAGCACCGCCAAGGGGGAGAACACTGAAGCTTTCTTT.

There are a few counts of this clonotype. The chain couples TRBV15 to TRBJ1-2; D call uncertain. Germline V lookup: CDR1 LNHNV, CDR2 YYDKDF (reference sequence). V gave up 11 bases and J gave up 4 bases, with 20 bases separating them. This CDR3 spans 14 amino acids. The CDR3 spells CAPSAGQTFYGYTF. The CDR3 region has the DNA TGTGCCCCCTCAGCTGGCCAGACATTCTATGGCTACACCTTC.

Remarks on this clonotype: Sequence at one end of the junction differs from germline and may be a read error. CDR3 protein: CATSSKSDGYNSPFHF. The CDR3 DNA reads TGTGCCACCAGTAGTAAAAGCGACGGCTATAATTCACCCTTCCACTTT. J is TRBJ1-6 and V is TRBV10-3; no clear D. The CDR3 is made up of 16 amino acids. Germline V gene lookup returns CDR1 ENHRY and CDR2 SYGVKD.

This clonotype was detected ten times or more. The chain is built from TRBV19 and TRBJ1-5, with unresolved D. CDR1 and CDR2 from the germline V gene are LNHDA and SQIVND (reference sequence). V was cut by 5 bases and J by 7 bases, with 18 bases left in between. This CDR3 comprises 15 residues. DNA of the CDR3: TGTGCCAGTAGTTCGGGCCAACTCGAAGGACAGCCCCAGCATTTT. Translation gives CASSSGQLEGQPQHF.

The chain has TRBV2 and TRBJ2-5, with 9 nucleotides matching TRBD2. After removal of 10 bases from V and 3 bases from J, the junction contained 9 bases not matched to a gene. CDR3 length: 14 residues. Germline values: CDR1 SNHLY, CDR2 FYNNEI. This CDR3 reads CATDKASGEETQYF. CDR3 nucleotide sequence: TGTGCCACCGATAAGGCTAGCGGGGAAGAGACCCAGTACTTC.

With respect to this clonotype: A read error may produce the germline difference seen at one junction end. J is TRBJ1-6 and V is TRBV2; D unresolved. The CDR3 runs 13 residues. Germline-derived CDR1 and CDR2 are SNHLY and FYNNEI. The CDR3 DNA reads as TGTGTCAGCCATCGAGCCTATAATTCACCCCTCCACTTC. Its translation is CVSHRAYNSPLHF.

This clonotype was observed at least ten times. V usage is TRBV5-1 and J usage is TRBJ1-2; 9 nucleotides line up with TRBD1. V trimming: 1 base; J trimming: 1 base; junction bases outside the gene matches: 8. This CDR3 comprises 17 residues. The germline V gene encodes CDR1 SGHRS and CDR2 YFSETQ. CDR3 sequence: CASSLTSGTGNNYGYTF. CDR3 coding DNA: TGCGCCAGCAGCTTGACGTCCGGGACAGGGAATAACTATGGCTACACCTTC. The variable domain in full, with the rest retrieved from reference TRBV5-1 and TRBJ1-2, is KAGVTQTPRYLIKTRGQQVTLSCSPISGHRSVSWYQQTPGQGLQFLFEYFSETQRNKGNFPGRFSGRQFSNSRSEMNVSTLELGDSALYLCASSLTSGTGNNYGYTFGSGTRLTVV.

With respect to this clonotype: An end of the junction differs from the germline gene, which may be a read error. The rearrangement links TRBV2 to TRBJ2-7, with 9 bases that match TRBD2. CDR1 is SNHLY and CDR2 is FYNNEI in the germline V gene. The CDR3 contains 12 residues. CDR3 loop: CARSAGGYEQHF. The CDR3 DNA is TGTGCCCGGTCAGCGGGAGGCTACGAGCAGCACTTC.

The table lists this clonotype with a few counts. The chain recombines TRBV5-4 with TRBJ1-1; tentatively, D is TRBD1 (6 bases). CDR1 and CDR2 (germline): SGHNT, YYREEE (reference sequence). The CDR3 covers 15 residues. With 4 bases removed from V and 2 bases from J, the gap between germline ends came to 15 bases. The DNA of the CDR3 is TGTGCCAGCAGCCTGGAAGGGGGGATCAACACTGAAGCTTTCTTT. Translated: CASSLEGGINTEAFF.

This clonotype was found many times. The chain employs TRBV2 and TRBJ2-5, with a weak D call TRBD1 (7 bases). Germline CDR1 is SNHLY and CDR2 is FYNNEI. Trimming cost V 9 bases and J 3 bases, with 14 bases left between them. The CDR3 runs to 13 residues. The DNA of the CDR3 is TGTGCCAGTCGACAGGGAGGAAAAGAGACCCAGTACTTC. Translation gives CASRQGGKETQYF.

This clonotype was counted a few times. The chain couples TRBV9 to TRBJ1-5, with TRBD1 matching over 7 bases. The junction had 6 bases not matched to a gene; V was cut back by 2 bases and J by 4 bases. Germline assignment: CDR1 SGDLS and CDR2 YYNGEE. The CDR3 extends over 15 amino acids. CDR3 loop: CASSVGQMENQPQHF. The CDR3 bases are TGTGCCAGCAGCGTGGGACAGATGGAAAATCAGCCCCAGCATTTT.